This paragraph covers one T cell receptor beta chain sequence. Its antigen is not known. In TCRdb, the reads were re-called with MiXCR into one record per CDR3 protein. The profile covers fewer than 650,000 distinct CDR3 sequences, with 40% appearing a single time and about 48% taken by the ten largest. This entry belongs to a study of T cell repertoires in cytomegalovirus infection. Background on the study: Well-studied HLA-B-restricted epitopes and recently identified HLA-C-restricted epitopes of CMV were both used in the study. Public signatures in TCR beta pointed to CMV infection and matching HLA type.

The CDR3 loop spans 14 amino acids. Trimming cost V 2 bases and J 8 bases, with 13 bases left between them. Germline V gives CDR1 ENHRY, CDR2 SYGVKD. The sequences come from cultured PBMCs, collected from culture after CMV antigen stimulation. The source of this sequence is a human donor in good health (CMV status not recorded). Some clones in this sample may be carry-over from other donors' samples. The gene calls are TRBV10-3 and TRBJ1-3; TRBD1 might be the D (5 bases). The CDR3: CAISERDGEDTIYF. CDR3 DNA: TGTGCCATCAGTGAGCGGGACGGCGAAGACACCATATATTTT.